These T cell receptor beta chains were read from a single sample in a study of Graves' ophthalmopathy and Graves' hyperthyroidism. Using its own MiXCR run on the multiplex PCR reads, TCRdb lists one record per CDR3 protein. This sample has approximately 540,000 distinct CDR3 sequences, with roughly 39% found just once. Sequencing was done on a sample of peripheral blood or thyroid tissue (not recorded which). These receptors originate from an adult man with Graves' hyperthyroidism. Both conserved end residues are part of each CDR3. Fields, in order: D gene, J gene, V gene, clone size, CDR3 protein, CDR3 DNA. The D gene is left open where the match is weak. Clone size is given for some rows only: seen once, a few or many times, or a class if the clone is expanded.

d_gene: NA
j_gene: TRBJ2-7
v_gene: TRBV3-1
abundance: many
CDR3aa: CASSQGFYEQYF
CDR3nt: TGTGCCAGCAGCCAAGGGTTCTACGAGCAGTACTTC

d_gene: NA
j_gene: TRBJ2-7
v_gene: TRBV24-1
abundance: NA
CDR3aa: CATSVTAGEQYF
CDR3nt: TGTGCCACCAGTGTGACAGCGGGCGAGCAGTACTTC

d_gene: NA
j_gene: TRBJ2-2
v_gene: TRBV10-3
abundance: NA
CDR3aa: CAISERGGSNEQFF
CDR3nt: TGTGCCATCAGTGAGAGGGGGGGCTCCAATGAGCAGTTTTTT

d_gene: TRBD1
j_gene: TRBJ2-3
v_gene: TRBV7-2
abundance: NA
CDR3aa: CASSQAGTGGADTQYF
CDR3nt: TGCGCCAGCAGCCAAGCCGGGACAGGGGGTGCGGATACGCAGTATTTT

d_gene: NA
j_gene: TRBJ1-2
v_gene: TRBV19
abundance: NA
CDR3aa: CASSQEGRESGRGYTF
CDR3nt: TGTGCCAGTAGTCAAGAAGGTCGGGAGTCAGGGCGCGGCTACACCTTC

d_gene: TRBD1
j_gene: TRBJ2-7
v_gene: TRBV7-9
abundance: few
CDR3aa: CASSVPGQGASEQYF
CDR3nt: TGTGCCAGCAGTGTCCCGGGACAGGGGGCTTCCGAGCAGTACTTC

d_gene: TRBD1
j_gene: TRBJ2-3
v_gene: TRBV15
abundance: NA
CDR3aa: CATSTRDRGETDTQYF
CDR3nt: TGTGCCACCAGCACCAGGGACAGGGGAGAGACAGATACGCAGTATTTT

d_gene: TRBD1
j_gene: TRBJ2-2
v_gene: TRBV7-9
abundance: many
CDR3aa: CASRDRGYTGELFF
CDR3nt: TGTGCCAGCAGGGACAGGGGCTACACCGGGGAGCTGTTTTTT

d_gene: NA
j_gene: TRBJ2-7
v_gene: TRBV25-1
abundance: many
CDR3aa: CASGAIDGTYEQYF
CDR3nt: TGTGCCAGCGGGGCCATCGACGGTACCTACGAGCAGTACTTC

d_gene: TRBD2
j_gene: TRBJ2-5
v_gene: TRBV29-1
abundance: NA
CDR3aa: CSVAGLAGRETQYF
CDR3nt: TGCAGCGTCGCGGGACTAGCGGGGAGGGAGACCCAGTACTTC

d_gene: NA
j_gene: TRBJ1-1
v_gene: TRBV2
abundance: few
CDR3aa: CASSDPGGRLAFF
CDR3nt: TGTGCCAGCAGTGATCCGGGGGGGCGCTTGGCTTTCTTT

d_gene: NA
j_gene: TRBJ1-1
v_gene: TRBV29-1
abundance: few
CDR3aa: CSVLVGAGTEAFF
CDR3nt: TGCAGCGTTTTAGTGGGGGCCGGGACTGAAGCTTTCTTT